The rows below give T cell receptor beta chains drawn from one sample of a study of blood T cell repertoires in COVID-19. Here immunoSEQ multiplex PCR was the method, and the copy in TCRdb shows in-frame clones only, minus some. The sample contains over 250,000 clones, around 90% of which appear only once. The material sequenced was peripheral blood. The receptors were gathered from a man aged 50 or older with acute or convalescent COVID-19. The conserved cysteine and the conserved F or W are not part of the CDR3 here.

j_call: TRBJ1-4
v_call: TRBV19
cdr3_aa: ASSIVGVNEKLF

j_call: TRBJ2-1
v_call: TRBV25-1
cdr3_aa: ASSEFLGGNEQF

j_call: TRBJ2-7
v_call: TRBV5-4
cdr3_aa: ASRRTGSYEQY

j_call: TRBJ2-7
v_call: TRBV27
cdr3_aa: ASKTGWGDRATSKGEQY

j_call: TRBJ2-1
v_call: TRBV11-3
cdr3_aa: ATSTSSYNEQF

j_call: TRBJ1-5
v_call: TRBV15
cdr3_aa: ATSRGGSNQPQH

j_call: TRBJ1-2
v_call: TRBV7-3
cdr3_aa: ASSLVGGQGGNYGYT

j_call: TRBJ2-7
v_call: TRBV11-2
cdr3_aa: ASSPLVAVRAYEQY

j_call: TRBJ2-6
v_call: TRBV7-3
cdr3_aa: ASSKDRAGANVLT

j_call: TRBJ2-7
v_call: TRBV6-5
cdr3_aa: ASNPGHLPEQY

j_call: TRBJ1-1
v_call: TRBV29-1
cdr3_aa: SVRQGIGFENTEAF

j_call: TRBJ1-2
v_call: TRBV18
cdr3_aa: ASSQQGGNGYT

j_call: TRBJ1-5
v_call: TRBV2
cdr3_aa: ASNLGGERGNQPQH

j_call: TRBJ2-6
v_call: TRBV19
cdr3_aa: ASSMRAGANVLT

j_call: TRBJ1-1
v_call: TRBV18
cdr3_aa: ASSHRKGAWEAF

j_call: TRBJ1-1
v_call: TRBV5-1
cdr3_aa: ASSQDTEAF

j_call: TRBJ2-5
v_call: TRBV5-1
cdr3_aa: ASSPEGASGGLWETQY

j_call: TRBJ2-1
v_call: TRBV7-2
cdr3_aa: ASSLTGNEQF

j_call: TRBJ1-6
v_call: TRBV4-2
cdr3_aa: ASSQEGRDSYSPLH

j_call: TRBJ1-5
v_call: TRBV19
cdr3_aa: ATSRQGVYQPQH

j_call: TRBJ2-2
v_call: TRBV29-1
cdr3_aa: STRQGLTGELF

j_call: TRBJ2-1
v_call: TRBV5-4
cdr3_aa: ASSLDGRAEQF

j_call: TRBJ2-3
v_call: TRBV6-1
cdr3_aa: ASSEAGGPTDTQY

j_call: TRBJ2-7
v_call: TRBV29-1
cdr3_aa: SAGDFPEQY

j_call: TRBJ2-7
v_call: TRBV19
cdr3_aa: ASSLSGGSYEQY

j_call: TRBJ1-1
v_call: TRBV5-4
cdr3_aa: ASSSAGTGNTEAF

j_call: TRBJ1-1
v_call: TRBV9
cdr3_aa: ASSVDGGNKAEAF

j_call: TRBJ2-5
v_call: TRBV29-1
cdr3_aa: SVEDLGAGETQY

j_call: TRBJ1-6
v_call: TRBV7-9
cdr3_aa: ASSFSGQWNSPLH

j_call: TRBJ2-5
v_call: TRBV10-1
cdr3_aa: ASSSQDFSQY

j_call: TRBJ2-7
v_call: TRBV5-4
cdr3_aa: ASSLSGDPYEQY

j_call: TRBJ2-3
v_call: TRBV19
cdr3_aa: ASSIPGLAGAGDTQY

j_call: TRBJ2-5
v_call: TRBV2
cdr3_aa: ASSPSGVQTQY

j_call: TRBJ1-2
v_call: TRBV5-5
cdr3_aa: ASSSQGAFYGYT

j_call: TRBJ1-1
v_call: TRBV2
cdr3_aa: ASTEEVNTEAF

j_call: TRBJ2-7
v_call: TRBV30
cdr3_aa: AWRDTGTGVQGQY

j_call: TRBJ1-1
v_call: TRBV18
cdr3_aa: ASSPGQGKTEAF

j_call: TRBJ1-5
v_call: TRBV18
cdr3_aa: ASSPGGNNQPQH

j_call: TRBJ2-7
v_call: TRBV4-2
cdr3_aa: ASSQGRGQAYEQY

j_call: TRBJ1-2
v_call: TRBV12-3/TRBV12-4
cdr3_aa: ASSLARDGGYT

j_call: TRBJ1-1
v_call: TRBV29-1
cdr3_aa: STRQDMNTEAF

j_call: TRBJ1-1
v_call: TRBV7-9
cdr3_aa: ASSPGLGTEAF

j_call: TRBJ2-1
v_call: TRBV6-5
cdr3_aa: ASSFAGLSYNEQF

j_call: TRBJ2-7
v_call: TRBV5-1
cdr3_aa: ASSSGTPGGEQY

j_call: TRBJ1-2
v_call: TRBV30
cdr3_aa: AWSVRNLRGYSYGYT

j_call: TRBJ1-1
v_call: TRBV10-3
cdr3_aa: AISHRGGTEAF

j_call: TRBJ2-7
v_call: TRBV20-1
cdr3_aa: SASGTERNEQY

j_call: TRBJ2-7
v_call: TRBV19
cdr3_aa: ASSNRGPYEQY

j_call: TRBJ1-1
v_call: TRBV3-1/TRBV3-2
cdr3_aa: ASSPSWGETEAF

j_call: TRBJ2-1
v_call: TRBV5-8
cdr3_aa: ASSYVDEQF